One and the same sample provided the 27 T cell receptor beta chains below, sequenced in a study of beta chain features in type 1 diabetes. The isolated RNA, all of it, was reverse transcribed, so expressed TCRB transcripts were what got sequenced. Using immunoSEQ multiplex PCR, the repertoire was profiled, and TCRdb retains in-frame clones only, with some absent. The sample gives about 160,000 clones, 7% to 10% of which show up once; about 2.5% is in the top ten. Sequencing used central memory CD4+ T cells from blood. These receptors all come from a woman younger than 30 in good health.

The gene calls are TRBV6-5 and TRBJ2-7, with D maybe TRBD1 (6 bases). From germline, CDR1 is MNHEY and CDR2 SVGAGI. The CDR3 runs 14 residues. Trimming removed 1 base from V and 7 bases from J, with 14 bases in between. CDR3 sequence reads: CASSYFTGSGEQYF. In DNA, the CDR3 is TGTGCCAGCAGTTACTTCACAGGGAGTGGGGAGCAGTACTTC.

The CDR3 sequence: CAAREGDEQYF. CDR3 bases: TGTGCCGCAAGGGAGGGGGACGAGCAGTACTTC. The V call is TRBV10-3, the J call TRBJ2-7; tentative D call: TRBD2 (7 bases). This CDR3 has 11 residues. Trimming cost V 11 bases and J 5 bases, with 13 bases left between them. Germline CDR1 is ENHRY and CDR2 is SYGVKD.

This clone has only a few counts. V usage is TRBV9 and J usage is TRBJ1-5; 9 bases are shared with TRBD1. V lost 4 bases to trimming and J lost 7 bases; unmatched junction nucleotides: 6. Germline values: CDR1 SGDLS, CDR2 YYNGEE. There are 14 residues in the CDR3. This CDR3 is CASSLQGAGQPQHF. In DNA, the CDR3 is TGTGCCAGCAGCTTACAGGGGGCTGGGCAGCCCCAGCATTTT.

This clone was found a few times. V is TRBV9 and J is TRBJ2-6; 7 bases line up with TRBD2. This CDR3 is built from 18 residues. Losses at the gene ends were 0 bases for V and 0 bases for J; bases not matched to a gene: 6. Germline loops: CDR1 SGDLS, CDR2 YYNGEE. The CDR3 nucleotides are TGTGCCAGCAGCGTAGATCTAGCGGAAAGCTCTGGGGCCAACGTCCTGACTTTC. Its translation: CASSVDLAESSGANVLTF.

Only a few counts were recorded for this clone. The chain joins TRBV29-1 to TRBJ1-4; tentative D call: TRBD1 (5 bases). This CDR3 has 13 amino acids. Trimming took 7 bases from V and 5 from J, leaving 14 bases between them. Germline-derived CDR1 and CDR2 are SQVTM and ANQGSEA. The CDR3 region has the DNA TGCAGCGCCGCCCGGGACTCAAATGAAAAACTGTTTTTT. It is translated as CSAARDSNEKLFF. The complete variable domain, with remaining parts taken from reference TRBV29-1 and TRBJ1-4, reads SAVISQKPSRDICQRGTSLTIQCQVDSQVTMMFWYRQQPGQSLTLIATANQGSEATYESGFVIDKFPISRPNLTFSTLTVSNMSPEDSSIYLCSAARDSNEKLFFGSGTQLSVL.

The rearrangement links TRBV10-3 to TRBJ2-3; 7 bases are shared with TRBD2. This CDR3 has 14 residues. Germline V lookup: CDR1 ENHRY, CDR2 SYGVKD. The V gene end was trimmed by 7 bases and the J gene end by 3 bases; junction bases not matched to a gene: 7. CDR3 coding DNA: TGTGCCATCATGGATTCGGGAGGAACAGATACGCAGTATTTT. This gives the protein CAIMDSGGTDTQYF.

This rearrangement joins TRBV7-9 to TRBJ1-3, with D maybe TRBD1 (5 bases). Germline CDR1 and CDR2: SEHNR and FQNEAQ (reference sequence). There are 15 residues in the CDR3. Trimming left V 3 bases short and J 1 base short, with 10 bases between. The CDR3 region is CASSFDRTSGNTIYF. CDR3 bases: TGTGCCAGCAGCTTCGACAGAACGTCTGGAAACACCATATATTTT.

CDR3 loop: CASRISAGGGANTEAFF. CDR3 bases: TGTGCCAGCAGGATTTCGGCGGGGGGCGGCGCGAACACTGAAGCTTTCTTT. The chain is built from TRBV2 and TRBJ1-1, with D perhaps TRBD1 (6 bases). Per germline, CDR1 SNHLY and CDR2 FYNNEI. This CDR3 spans 17 amino acids. Trimming cost V 6 bases and J 1 base, with 21 bases left between them.

The chain joins TRBV29-1 to TRBJ1-2, with 7 nucleotides matching TRBD1. Unmatched junction bases numbered 12, after V lost 8 bases and J lost 3 bases. The CDR3 is 14 residues long. CDR1 and CDR2 (germline): SQVTM, ANQGSEA. The CDR3 region is CSPWPGQNHYGYTF. Here the CDR3 DNA reads TGCAGCCCTTGGCCGGGACAGAATCACTATGGCTACACCTTC.

The chain has TRBV5-1 and TRBJ2-3; TRBD1 matches 10 bases. CDR1 and CDR2 (germline): SGHRS, YFSETQ. This CDR3 contains 15 residues. Unmatched junction bases numbered 5, after V lost 6 bases and J lost 1 base. DNA of the CDR3: TGCGCCAGCACCGGACAGGGGGGGGGCACAGATACGCAGTATTTT. It translates to CASTGQGGGTDTQYF.

This clone occurred a few times. V gene TRBV7-9 combines with J gene TRBJ1-3; D perhaps matches TRBD1 (5 bases). V was cut by 4 bases and J by 2 bases, with 9 bases left in between. Germline CDR1 reads SEHNR; CDR2 reads FQNEAQ (reference sequence). This CDR3 has 14 residues. CDR3 amino acids: CASSSRDTGNTIYF. CDR3 bases: TGTGCCAGCAGCTCCAGGGATACTGGAAACACCATATATTTT.

The chain joins TRBV7-2 to TRBJ2-7; D not certain. CDR1 is SGHTA, CDR2 FQGNSA, per germline. CDR3 length equals 14 residues. V lost 2 bases and J lost 3, with 11 bases in between. CDR3 in DNA: TGTGCCAGCAGCTTATCGAACCAGGTCTACGAGCAGTACTTC. It translates to CASSLSNQVYEQYF.

On this clone itself: The junction does not match germline at one end; this may be a read error. This chain joins TRBV7-7 and TRBJ2-5; 8 positions match TRBD2. CDR1 SSHAT and CDR2 FNYEAQ come from the germline V gene (reference sequence). The CDR3 spans 16 residues. Here the CDR3 reads CASTPNSGTPGETQYF. The CDR3 DNA sequence: TGTGCTAGCACCCCCAATAGCGGGACCCCCGGGGAGACCCAGTACTTC.

This clone turned up a few times. The V call is TRBV29-1, the J call TRBJ2-3, with 10 bases that match TRBD1. The V gene's germline CDR1 is SQVTM and CDR2 ANQGSEA. Trimming cost V 6 bases and J 0 bases; bases outside gene matches: 3. The CDR3 covers 14 residues. The CDR3 region is CSVADRGSTDTQYF. CDR3 DNA: TGCAGCGTCGCGGACAGGGGGAGCACAGATACGCAGTATTTT.

V gene TRBV7-9 combines with J gene TRBJ1-1; D remains ambiguous. The CDR3 loop spans 11 amino acids. V dropped 5 bases and J dropped 12 bases, with 13 bases sitting between them. Per germline, CDR1 SEHNR and CDR2 FQNEAQ (reference sequence). CDR3 sequence (DNA): TGTGCCAGCAGCCTCTTGGGCGCAACTTTCTTT. It is translated as CASSLLGATFF.

This clone has more than one count but fewer than ten. The rearrangement uses TRBV11-2 and TRBJ1-2; no reliable D call. The V end lost 5 bases, the J end lost 4 bases, and 14 bases lay between the germline ends. Looked up from germline, CDR1 is SGHAT and CDR2 is FQNNGV. This CDR3 region has 14 residues. The CDR3 reads CASSPTSGTYGYTF. The CDR3 bases are TGTGCCAGCAGCCCAACGTCAGGAACCTATGGCTACACCTTC. Supplemented by reference TRBV11-2 and TRBJ1-2, the full variable domain reads EAGVAQSPRYKIIEKRQSVAFWCNPISGHATLYWYQQILGQGPKLLIQFQNNGVVDDSQLPKDRFSAERLKGVDSTLKIQPAKLEDSAVYLCASSPTSGTYGYTFGSGTRLTVV.

V and J are TRBV6-1 and TRBJ1-4; TRBD1 might be the D (5 bases). This CDR3 contains 13 residues. V shed 5 bases and J shed 8 bases, with 12 bases lying between them. Germline V gene lookup returns CDR1 MNHNS and CDR2 SASEGT. CDR3 coding DNA: TGTGCCAGCAGTCCGGACGGGGGGGAAAAACTGTTTTTT. It codes for CASSPDGGEKLFF.

A few counts support this clone. The V call is TRBV5-1, the J call TRBJ2-2; possible D gene TRBD2, 7 bases. CDR1 is SGHRS, CDR2 YFSETQ, per germline. This CDR3 is 18 amino acids long. Trimming took 3 bases from V and 6 from J, leaving 24 bases between them. Written as DNA, the CDR3 is TGCGCCAGCAGCTCCTCCGGAGGGGGGGAGCTGGTTGCCGGGGAGCTGTTTTTT. This codes for CASSSSGGGELVAGELFF. The whole variable domain, remainder taken from reference TRBV5-1 and TRBJ2-2, is KAGVTQTPRYLIKTRGQQVTLSCSPISGHRSVSWYQQTPGQGLQFLFEYFSETQRNKGNFPGRFSGRQFSNSRSEMNVSTLELGDSALYLCASSSSGGGELVAGELFFGEGSRLTVL.

This clone appeared a few times. DNA of the CDR3: TGCGCCAGCAGCTTGGATGTGGGGCCGGGCAATGAGCAGTTCTTC. It is translated as CASSLDVGPGNEQFF. The V call is TRBV5-1, the J call TRBJ2-1; TRBD1 is a possible D gene (5 bases). The CDR3 spans 15 residues. CDR1 and CDR2 (germline): SGHRS, YFSETQ. With 0 bases removed from V and 6 bases from J, the gap between germline ends came to 13 bases.

The chain uses TRBV27 and TRBJ1-1; TRBD1 might be the D (5 bases). V dropped 5 bases and J dropped 5 bases, with 18 bases sitting between them. This CDR3 spans 15 amino acids. Germline V lookup: CDR1 MNHEY, CDR2 SMNVEV (reference sequence). In nucleotides, the CDR3 is TGTGCCAGCAGTCTGACCCGGGGGGATCGGACTGAAGCTTTCTTT. Amino acid sequence: CASSLTRGDRTEAFF.

This clone was recorded at least ten times. The chain employs TRBV6-5 and TRBJ2-7, with 9 bases aligning to TRBD1. V lost 6 bases and J lost 0; bases outside the gene matches: 6. CDR1 and CDR2 (germline): MNHEY, SVGAGI. The CDR3 has 15 amino acids. CDR3 DNA sequence: TGTGCCAGCAGCACAGGGGGCACCTACTCCTACGAGCAGTACTTC. This translates into CASSTGGTYSYEQYF.

This clone was detected only a few times. The chain carries TRBV27 and TRBJ2-1, with 11 bases aligning to TRBD2. Trimming cost V 5 bases and J 4 bases; bases outside gene matches: 4. Germline V gene data show CDR1 as MNHEY and CDR2 as SMNVEV (reference sequence). The CDR3 covers 15 residues. This CDR3 reads CASSLTSGIYNEQFF. The DNA of the CDR3 is TGTGCCAGCAGTCTGACTAGCGGGATATACAATGAGCAGTTCTTC.

The gene calls are TRBV28 and TRBJ1-2; D is unclear. Germline CDR1 and CDR2: MDHEN and SYDVKM. The CDR3 sequence is 15 residues long. The V and J ends lost 5 bases and 1 base respectively, with 14 bases between them. The CDR3 loop reads CASSQGLSFNYGYTF. CDR3 nucleotides: TGTGCCAGCAGTCAAGGACTCAGCTTTAACTATGGCTACACCTTC.

The V and J genes are TRBV5-6 and TRBJ1-2, with D possibly being TRBD1 (6 bases). The CDR3 loop spans 13 amino acids. With 4 bases removed from V and 7 bases from J, the gap between germline ends came to 14 bases. CDR1 SGHDT and CDR2 YYEEEE come from the germline V gene. The DNA of the CDR3 is TGTGCCAGCAGCCAACGCGGGGGCTTTGGCTACACCTTC. Amino acids: CASSQRGGFGYTF. The complete variable domain, with remaining parts taken from reference TRBV5-6 and TRBJ1-2, reads DAGVTQSPTHLIKTRGQQVTLRCSPKSGHDTVSWYQQALGQGPQFIFQYYEEEERQRGNFPDRFSGHQFPNYSSELNVNALLLGDSALYLCASSQRGGFGYTFGSGTRLTVV.

This chain uses TRBV25-1 with TRBJ2-5; the D gene is possibly TRBD2 (6 bases). V was trimmed by 1 base and J by 4 bases, leaving 10 bases between them. Germline assignment: CDR1 MGHDK and CDR2 SYGVNS. The CDR3 is 14 amino acids. The CDR3 loop reads CASSEFKGGETQYF. CDR3 coding DNA: TGTGCCAGCAGTGAATTCAAGGGAGGAGAGACCCAGTACTTC.

This clone was seen more than once but under ten times. CDR3 bases: TGTGCCAGCAGACAGACAGGGGAGTACGAGCAGTACTTC. Amino acid sequence: CASRQTGEYEQYF. The J gene is TRBJ2-7, the V gene TRBV2, with 8 bases identical to TRBD1. CDR3 length equals 13 residues. The V gene end was trimmed by 6 bases and the J gene end by 4 bases; junction bases not matched to a gene: 5. From germline, CDR1 is SNHLY and CDR2 FYNNEI. The full variable domain, completed using reference TRBV2 and TRBJ2-7, is EPEVTQTPSHQVTQMGQEVILRCVPISNHLYFYWYRQILGQKVEFLVSFYNNEISEKSEIFDDQFSVERPDGSNFTLKIRSTKLEDSAMYFCASRQTGEYEQYFGPGTRLTVT.

The V and J genes are TRBV20-1 and TRBJ1-1; D remains ambiguous. Trimming removed 5 bases at V and 1 base at J, with 5 bases between. The CDR3 loop spans 11 amino acids. Germline lookup yields CDR1 DFQATT and CDR2 SNEGSKA (reference sequence). As DNA, the CDR3 is TGCAGTGCTGGCCAGAACACTGAAGCTTTCTTT. Amino acid sequence: CSAGQNTEAFF.